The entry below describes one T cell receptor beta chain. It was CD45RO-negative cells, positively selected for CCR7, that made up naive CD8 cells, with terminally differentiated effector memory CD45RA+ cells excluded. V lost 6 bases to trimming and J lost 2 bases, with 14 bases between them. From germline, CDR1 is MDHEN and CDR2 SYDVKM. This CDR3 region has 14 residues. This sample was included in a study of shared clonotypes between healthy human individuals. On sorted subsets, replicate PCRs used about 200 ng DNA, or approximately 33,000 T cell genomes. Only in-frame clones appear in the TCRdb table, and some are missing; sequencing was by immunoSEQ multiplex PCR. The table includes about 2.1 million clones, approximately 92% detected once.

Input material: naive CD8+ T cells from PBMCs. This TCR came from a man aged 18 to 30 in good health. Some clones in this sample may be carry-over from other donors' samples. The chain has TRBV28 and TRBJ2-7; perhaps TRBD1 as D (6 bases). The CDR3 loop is CASSPGHGPYEQYF. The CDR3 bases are TGTGCCAGCAGCCCGGGACACGGACCCTACGAGCAGTACTTC.